A selection of T cell receptor beta chains follows, all from one sample in a study of T cell responses to AZD1222 COVID-19 vaccine. Clones were read by immunoSEQ multiplex PCR, and TCRdb kept only the in-frame ones, dropping some. This table has 95,000 to 100,000 clones, roughly nine tenths appearing once. Source: peripheral blood, taken on day 0 of AZD1222 vaccination. These receptors were obtained from an adult in good health. Both conserved end residues are part of each CDR3. Each record gives: V gene, clone size, J gene, D gene, CDR3 DNA, CDR3 protein. A D gene is named only where the DNA matches it firmly. The size entry is marked missing in some rows and otherwise reads once, few, many or a size class.

V: TRBV28; size: -; J: TRBJ2-2; D: -; DNA: TGTGCCAGCAGTCAGGGCGCGAACACCGGGGAGCTGTTTTTT; CDR3: CASSQGANTGELFF
V: TRBV5-1; size: few; J: TRBJ2-5; D: -; DNA: TGCGCCAGCAGCCCGCTCCCGGGAGAGACCCAGTACTTC; CDR3: CASSPLPGETQYF
V: TRBV28; size: -; J: TRBJ2-7; D: TRBD1; DNA: TGTGCCAGCAGTCCACAGGGGTACGAGCAGTACTTC; CDR3: CASSPQGYEQYF
V: TRBV9; size: -; J: TRBJ1-1; D: -; DNA: TGTGCCAGCAGCGTAGCTACGGGGGCGGGCACTGAAGCTTTCTTT; CDR3: CASSVATGAGTEAFF
V: TRBV2; size: -; J: TRBJ1-5; D: TRBD1; DNA: TGTGCCAGCAGTGAAGGGGGGACAGGGAAGAATCAGCCCCAGCATTTT; CDR3: CASSEGGTGKNQPQHF
V: TRBV7-3; size: -; J: TRBJ2-3; D: -; DNA: TGTGCCAGCAGCTTAAACCCATTCCCAGATACGCAGTATTTT; CDR3: CASSLNPFPDTQYF
V: TRBV5-1; size: -; J: TRBJ2-3; D: TRBD1; DNA: TGCGCCAGCAGCCCCCGGACAGGGGGGGGCACAGATACGCAGTATTTT; CDR3: CASSPRTGGGTDTQYF
V: TRBV6-2/TRBV6-3; size: once; J: TRBJ2-1; D: TRBD2; DNA: TGTGCCAGCAGTTACGGTCTAGCGGGAGTCAATGAGCAGTTCTTC; CDR3: CASSYGLAGVNEQFF
V: TRBV4-2; size: -; J: TRBJ1-3; D: TRBD1; DNA: TGTGCCAGCAGCCAAGCGCACAGGGGGCCGAACACCATATATTTT; CDR3: CASSQAHRGPNTIYF
V: TRBV3-1/TRBV3-2; size: -; J: TRBJ1-4; D: -; DNA: TGTGCCAGCACCGGACGATTGAGTAATGAAAAACTGTTTTTT; CDR3: CASTGRLSNEKLFF
V: TRBV7-9; size: -; J: TRBJ2-7; D: TRBD1; DNA: TGTGCCAGCAGCTTAGCGGGAGTTCGGACAGGGGGCCTCGAGCAGTACTTC; CDR3: CASSLAGVRTGGLEQYF
V: TRBV7-9; size: -; J: TRBJ1-5; D: -; DNA: TGTGCCAGCAGCCCCGAAGGGCACAACGCCGGGCCCCAGCATTTT; CDR3: CASSPEGHNAGPQHF
V: TRBV30; size: -; J: TRBJ2-3; D: TRBD2; DNA: TGTGCCTGGAGTGTAGGGGCGGGAGGGGGTGATACGCAGTATTTT; CDR3: CAWSVGAGGGDTQYF
V: TRBV7-2; size: -; J: TRBJ2-1; D: TRBD1; DNA: TGTGCCAGCAGCTCGAGGTCGGGACAGGGTTTCGACAATGAGCAGTTCTTC; CDR3: CASSSRSGQGFDNEQFF
V: TRBV3-1/TRBV3-2; size: -; J: TRBJ2-1; D: TRBD1; DNA: TGTGCCAGTACGGGACAGGGGAGTGCTGAGCAGTTCTTC; CDR3: CASTGQGSAEQFF
V: TRBV28; size: -; J: TRBJ2-1; D: TRBD1; DNA: TGTGCCAGCAGTAGCGGACAGGCGCGGACCTACAATGAGCAGTTCTTC; CDR3: CASSSGQARTYNEQFF
V: TRBV30; size: -; J: TRBJ2-7; D: -; DNA: TGTGCCTGGGGGGATCCCGGGACAACGAAGCAGTACTTC; CDR3: CAWGDPGTTKQYF
V: TRBV5-4; size: once; J: TRBJ2-1; D: TRBD2; DNA: TGTGCCAGCAGCCCCGGCGGGAGTAGGTCCTACAATGAGCAGTTCTTC; CDR3: CASSPGGSRSYNEQFF
V: TRBV7-2; size: -; J: TRBJ2-3; D: -; DNA: TGTGCCAGCAGCTCCCAAGTAAGGACAGATACGCAGTATTTT; CDR3: CASSSQVRTDTQYF
V: TRBV4-1; size: -; J: TRBJ1-1; D: -; DNA: TGCGCCAGCAGCCAGGAGGTGTCGGGGTACAAAGCTTTCTTT; CDR3: CASSQEVSGYKAFF
V: TRBV29-1; size: -; J: TRBJ1-1; D: -; DNA: TGCAGCGTTGAAGATACGACGAACACTGAAGCTTTCTTT; CDR3: CSVEDTTNTEAFF
V: TRBV6-5; size: -; J: TRBJ2-7; D: -; DNA: TGTGCCAGCAGGAACCTCGGCACGGGGGAGCAGTACTTC; CDR3: CASRNLGTGEQYF
V: TRBV11-3; size: -; J: TRBJ2-2; D: TRBD1; DNA: TGTGCCAGCAGCCCCTCGGGACAGGCGACCGGGGAGCTGTTTTTT; CDR3: CASSPSGQATGELFF
V: TRBV6-5; size: -; J: TRBJ1-5; D: -; DNA: TGTGCCAGCTCCGGCCCCAATCAGCCCCAGCATTTT; CDR3: CASSGPNQPQHF
V: TRBV11-2; size: few; J: TRBJ1-1; D: -; DNA: TGTGCCAGCAGCTTATTGGCCGAAAACACTGAAGCTTTCTTT; CDR3: CASSLLAENTEAFF
V: TRBV7-9; size: once; J: TRBJ1-6; D: -; DNA: TGTGCCAGCAGTCGGACCGGGGATTCACCCCTCCACTTT; CDR3: CASSRTGDSPLHF
V: TRBV10-3; size: once; J: TRBJ1-3; D: -; DNA: TGTGCCATCAGTGGGAGGGACTCCAACTCTGGAAACACCATATATTTT; CDR3: CAISGRDSNSGNTIYF
V: TRBV7-2; size: -; J: TRBJ2-1; D: TRBD2; DNA: TGTGCCACCCGGAGCGGGATAGTTAATGAGCAGTTCTTC; CDR3: CATRSGIVNEQFF
V: TRBV19; size: -; J: TRBJ2-3; D: -; DNA: TGTGCCAGTAGTATAGCCCCCACACTCACGACCCCAGATACGCAGTATTTT; CDR3: CASSIAPTLTTPDTQYF
V: TRBV18; size: once; J: TRBJ2-7; D: TRBD1; DNA: TGTGCCAGCTCACCTTCGGGACAGGCGATCGAGCAGTACTTC; CDR3: CASSPSGQAIEQYF
V: TRBV6-5; size: -; J: TRBJ2-3; D: -; DNA: TGTGCCAGCAGGGGGGGAGATACGCAGTATTTT; CDR3: CASRGGDTQYF
V: TRBV19; size: few; J: TRBJ1-1; D: -; DNA: TGTGCCAGTAGTCTGGCCGGGGAGAACACTGAAGCTTTCTTT; CDR3: CASSLAGENTEAFF
V: TRBV19; size: -; J: TRBJ2-3; D: TRBD2; DNA: TGTGCCAGTAGTATTAGCGGGATCGGAGATACGCAGTATTTT; CDR3: CASSISGIGDTQYF
V: TRBV7-3; size: -; J: TRBJ2-1; D: TRBD2; DNA: TGTGCCAGCAGCTCGAGCGGGAGCGATGAGCAGTTCTTC; CDR3: CASSSSGSDEQFF
V: TRBV27; size: -; J: TRBJ1-6; D: -; DNA: TGTGCCAGCAGTTTCCGGGCTTCACCCCTCCACTTT; CDR3: CASSFRASPLHF
V: TRBV10-3; size: -; J: TRBJ2-3; D: TRBD2; DNA: TGTGCCATCAGGAATTCGCGGGAGAGCACAGATACGCAGTATTTT; CDR3: CAIRNSRESTDTQYF
V: TRBV7-2; size: -; J: TRBJ2-3; D: -; DNA: TGTGCCAGCAGCTTAGTCCCAGATACGCAGTATTTT; CDR3: CASSLVPDTQYF
V: TRBV18; size: -; J: TRBJ1-1; D: -; DNA: TGTGCCAGCTCCCCCCCGGTCCGGGCTGATGAAGCTTTCTTT; CDR3: CASSPPVRADEAFF
V: TRBV24-1; size: -; J: TRBJ1-5; D: -; DNA: TGTGCCACCAGTGATTTCAAGGACATTAGCAATCAGCCCCAGCATTTT; CDR3: CATSDFKDISNQPQHF
V: TRBV9; size: -; J: TRBJ2-4; D: -; DNA: TGTGCCAGCAGCGTCCGGGACGGGGGTAACATTCAGTACTTC; CDR3: CASSVRDGGNIQYF
V: TRBV28; size: -; J: TRBJ2-1; D: TRBD2; DNA: TGTGCCAGCAGAAGGACTAGTTCTGTGCAGTTCTTC; CDR3: CASRRTSSVQFF
V: TRBV3-1/TRBV3-2; size: -; J: TRBJ2-1; D: -; DNA: TGTGCCAGCAGCCAAGTGACAACCTCCTACAATGAGCAGTTCTTC; CDR3: CASSQVTTSYNEQFF
V: TRBV3-1/TRBV3-2; size: -; J: TRBJ2-7; D: -; DNA: TGTGCCAGCAGCCCGCGGGACAGCTCCTACGAGCAGTACTTC; CDR3: CASSPRDSSYEQYF
V: TRBV4-1; size: -; J: TRBJ2-1; D: -; DNA: TGCGCCAGCAGCCAACAGCTAGGAAACAATGAGCAGTTCTTC; CDR3: CASSQQLGNNEQFF
V: TRBV28; size: -; J: TRBJ1-1; D: TRBD1; DNA: TGTGCCAGCAGTGGCCAGGGGGCGATGAACACTGAAGCTTTCTTT; CDR3: CASSGQGAMNTEAFF
V: TRBV29-1; size: -; J: TRBJ2-6; D: -; DNA: TGCAGCGTTCGGACCTGGGAGGCCAACGTCCTGACTTTC; CDR3: CSVRTWEANVLTF
V: TRBV28; size: -; J: TRBJ1-2; D: -; DNA: TGTGCCAGCAGCCTTGGGGGTAGATCCGGCTACACCTTC; CDR3: CASSLGGRSGYTF
V: TRBV29-1; size: once; J: TRBJ1-1; D: -; DNA: TGCAGCGTTGGGGGAAGTCGGAACACTGAAGCTTTCTTT; CDR3: CSVGGSRNTEAFF
V: TRBV7-9; size: -; J: TRBJ1-2; D: TRBD1; DNA: TGTGCCAGCAGACCTACCGGGACAGGATATGGCTACACCTTC; CDR3: CASRPTGTGYGYTF
V: TRBV7-2; size: -; J: TRBJ1-2; D: -; DNA: TGTGCCAGCAGAGAATTTAGGGACTACACCTTC; CDR3: CASREFRDYTF
V: TRBV5-6; size: -; J: TRBJ2-7; D: -; DNA: TGTGCCAGCACCCACTGGCCAACAGGATCCTACGAGCAGTACTTC; CDR3: CASTHWPTGSYEQYF
V: TRBV15; size: -; J: TRBJ2-6; D: TRBD1; DNA: TGTGCCACCAGCGCAGACAGGGGGCCGGGTCCTGGGGCCAACGTCCTGACTTTC; CDR3: CATSADRGPGPGANVLTF
V: TRBV11-3; size: few; J: TRBJ2-7; D: TRBD1; DNA: TGTGCCAGCAGCACCGGGACAGGGGGTCGCTACGAGCAGTACTTC; CDR3: CASSTGTGGRYEQYF
V: TRBV24-1; size: -; J: TRBJ2-7; D: TRBD2; DNA: TGTGCCACCAGTGATGGGCGGCTAGCGGGAGGGCCTATCCAGCAGTACTTC; CDR3: CATSDGRLAGGPIQQYF
V: TRBV19; size: once; J: TRBJ2-1; D: -; DNA: TGTGCCAGTAGTGACCGACAGTACAATGAGCAGTTCTTC; CDR3: CASSDRQYNEQFF
V: TRBV2; size: -; J: TRBJ2-7; D: -; DNA: TGTGCCAGCAGTGAAGAGCACGAGCAGTACTTC; CDR3: CASSEEHEQYF
V: TRBV3-1/TRBV3-2; size: -; J: TRBJ1-2; D: -; DNA: TGTGCCAGCAGCCTCCTCACAGGGTCCGATGGCTACACCTTC; CDR3: CASSLLTGSDGYTF
V: TRBV2; size: -; J: TRBJ2-5; D: TRBD2; DNA: TGTGCCAGCAGGCTAGCGGGGGCGGGAGAGACCCAGTACTTC; CDR3: CASRLAGAGETQYF
V: TRBV30; size: once; J: TRBJ2-5; D: -; DNA: TGTGCCTGGAGCTCCGGACTCCCTGGGACCCAGTACTTC; CDR3: CAWSSGLPGTQYF